This note documents a single TCR beta chain sequence. Its antigen is unknown. A far bigger clonotype differs at one base, so this is likely a read error. Genomic DNA for unsorted samples was obtained from 70 million to 100 million PBMCs. The data were obtained in a study of shared clonotypes between healthy human individuals. Whole-study results and caveats: The study sampled only blood, and tissue repertoires likely differ. Among donors, clonotype sharing was expected to be affected by sequencing depth.

As handled by the study authors: Filtering differed since immunoSEQ provided only junctions, with no quality scores. Clones were sequenced by immunoSEQ multiplex PCR, and TCRdb holds only the in-frame ones, with some missing. The DNA was the basis for D and trimming; V, J and clone size are from that table. Counted here are about 460,000 clones, roughly three quarters occurring once; the ten biggest clones make up about 12%. Germline V gives CDR1 MNHEY, CDR2 SVGAGI. The CDR3 has 16 amino acids. Source material: PBMCs. This chain connects TRBV6-5 to TRBJ2-7, with 7 nucleotides matching TRBD1. The receptor comes from a woman between 40 and 55 years old in good health. Some clones in this sample may be carry-over from other donors' samples. The CDR3 sequence: CAGSYGTPGGSYEQYF. CDR3 DNA sequence: TGTGCCGGCAGTTACGGGACCCCAGGGGGCTCCTACGAGCAGTACTTC.